This T cell receptor (beta chain) came from a study of blood T cell repertoires in COVID-19. Study background: Donors in the United States, Italy and Spain gave samples during acute or convalescent COVID-19. T cells, B-cell-depleted T cells, or PBMCs supplied cDNA or gDNA.

CDR3 length: 14 amino acids. Trimming left V 1 base short and J 12 bases short, with 18 bases between. Germline-derived CDR1 and CDR2 are SGHTA and FQGTGA. This table comes from immunoSEQ multiplex PCR, and its TCRdb copy is limited to in-frame clones, with some not included. The sample records a few hundred thousand clones, roughly four fifths being singletons. Sequenced input: PBMCs or T cells enriched from blood (not recorded which). The receptor comes from a woman aged 45-60 years who had recovered from COVID-19. The V gene is TRBV7-3, the J gene TRBJ1-2; D is perhaps TRBD1 (6 bases). CDR3 loop: CASSLNGGVGAHTF. As DNA, the CDR3 is TGTGCCAGCAGCTTAAATGGGGGTGTGGGGGCACACACCTTC.